Below are 26 T cell receptor beta chains sequenced from a single sample in a study of neurological immune-mediated disorders. Each CDR3 protein is one row after TCRdb ran MiXCR on the 5' RACE reads. Seen here are about 62,000 distinct CDR3 sequences, around 4.8% observed once, and the top ten hold approximately 3.5%. Material: PBMCs. The receptors were sampled from a woman between 45 and 60 years old with multiple sclerosis.

Ten or more counts support this clonotype. The chain recombines TRBV5-1 with TRBJ2-7, with 7 bases that match TRBD2. The CDR3 totals 15 residues. Trimming at V came to 4 bases and at J to 7 bases, leaving 14 bases not matched to a gene. Germline V lookup: CDR1 SGHRS, CDR2 YFSETQ. The CDR3 spells CASSPQRTGGGEQYF. CDR3 DNA: TGCGCCAGCAGCCCCCAAAGGACGGGGGGTGGAGAGCAGTACTTC.

This clonotype came up many times. The chain carries TRBV5-5 and TRBJ2-7; perhaps TRBD1 as D (6 bases). The CDR3 consists of 15 residues. Germline V gene data show CDR1 as SGHKS and CDR2 as YYEKEE (reference sequence). V shed 4 bases and J shed 5 bases, with 19 bases lying between them. CDR3: CASSGGLGSSHEQYF. The CDR3 DNA follows: TGTGCCAGCAGCGGGGGCCTAGGGAGTTCTCACGAGCAGTACTTC.

This clonotype was found many times. This chain connects TRBV7-2 to TRBJ2-3; maybe TRBD2 (7 bases). CDR3 size: 15 residues. V was clipped by 5 bases and J by 0 bases, with 12 bases between them. In germline, CDR1 is SGHTA, CDR2 FQGNSA. The CDR3 bases are TGTGCCAGCAGCCCGGGGGGCCCCAGCACAGATACGCAGTATTTT. Amino acids: CASSPGGPSTDTQYF.

This clonotype came up many times. The V call is TRBV24-1, the J call TRBJ1-5; weak D call: TRBD1 (6 bases). V was pared by 5 bases and J by 7 bases, with 11 bases between. This CDR3 spans 13 amino acids. Germline V CDR1 and CDR2: KGHDR, SFDVKD. The CDR3 nucleotides read TGTGCCACCAGTGGAACAGGGTTGCAGCCCCAGCATTTT. Amino acid sequence: CATSGTGLQPQHF.

Many counts were recorded for this clonotype. The chain has TRBV20-1 and TRBJ1-1; D remains unclear. The CDR3 contains 11 residues. V gave up 4 bases and J gave up 10 bases, with 13 bases separating them. The germline V gene has CDR1 DFQATT and CDR2 SNEGSKA (reference sequence). CDR3 sequence (DNA): TGCAGTGCTAAGGGATTTAAGCGAGCTTTCTTT. Its translation: CSAKGFKRAFF.

Many counts were recorded for this clonotype. The CDR3 is CSAGSQQLYEQYF. The CDR3 nucleotides are TGCAGTGCTGGGTCCCAACAACTCTACGAGCAGTACTTC. The chain is built from TRBV20-1 and TRBJ2-7, with D hard to call. CDR3 size: 13 residues. The germline V gene encodes CDR1 DFQATT and CDR2 SNEGSKA (reference sequence). V lost 5 bases, J lost 3 bases, and 14 bases lay in between.

This clonotype has at least ten counts. This chain uses TRBV18 with TRBJ1-1, with a possible D match to TRBD1 (6 bases). V was trimmed by 3 bases and J by 1 base, leaving 12 bases between them. The CDR3 spans 15 residues. Germline assignment: CDR1 KGHSH and CDR2 LQKENI. Here the CDR3 reads CASSPRAGANTEAFF. In DNA, the CDR3 is TGTGCCAGCTCACCGAGGGCGGGGGCGAACACTGAAGCTTTCTTT.

This clonotype was observed at least ten times. V and J are TRBV24-1 and TRBJ1-5; perhaps TRBD1 as D (6 bases). The CDR3 covers 14 residues. CDR1 and CDR2 (germline): KGHDR, SFDVKD. V was pared by 6 bases and J by 6 bases, with 14 bases between. The CDR3 region has the DNA TGTGCCACCAGTTTCGCCGGACAGCTTCAGCCCCAGCATTTT. Encoded protein: CATSFAGQLQPQHF.

This clonotype was recorded many times. The genes are TRBV7-9 and TRBJ1-5, with D possibly being TRBD1 (6 bases). Germline V gene lookup returns CDR1 SEHNR and CDR2 FQNEAQ (reference sequence). The CDR3 contains 15 residues. V lost 5 bases to trimming and J lost 3 bases, with 14 bases between them. The CDR3 region is CASSRARTANQPQHF. CDR3 sequence (DNA): TGTGCCAGCAGCCGAGCCCGGACAGCCAATCAGCCCCAGCATTTT.

This chain connects TRBV20-1 to TRBJ2-5; D is uncertain. Germline V gene data show CDR1 as DFQATT and CDR2 as SNEGSKA (reference sequence). Trimming shortened V by 6 bases and J by 6 bases, and 17 bases separated the two germline ends. The CDR3 sequence is 13 residues long. This chain's CDR3 is CSAVILGPQTQYF. DNA of the CDR3: TGCAGTGCGGTAATCCTGGGCCCCCAGACCCAGTACTTC.

This clonotype was counted only a few times. This chain uses TRBV3-1 with TRBJ2-4, with D unclear. V shed 3 bases and J shed 1 base, with 22 bases lying between them. CDR3 length: 19 amino acids. The germline V gene encodes CDR1 LGHDT and CDR2 YNNKEL (reference sequence). As DNA, the CDR3 is TGTGCCAGCAGCCAGAGTCCCCGGTCTGCAGGAGCGGCCAAAAACATTCAGTACTTC. This gives the protein CASSQSPRSAGAAKNIQYF.

This clonotype was found many times. This sequence joins TRBV11-2 and TRBJ2-5, with 8 positions matching TRBD1. Germline loops: CDR1 SGHAT, CDR2 FQNNGV. This CDR3 is 16 amino acids long. V was pared by 5 bases and J by 9 bases, with 17 bases of the junction left unmatched. CDR3 sequence reads: CASSNSDDRGIGAQYF. The CDR3 coding sequence is TGTGCCAGCAGCAACTCGGACGACAGGGGAATAGGGGCCCAGTACTTC.

This clonotype has a count of ten or more. The chain is built from TRBV7-8 and TRBJ2-7; tentative D call: TRBD2 (6 bases). The CDR3 consists of 12 residues. V was trimmed by 10 bases and J by 6 bases, leaving 16 bases between them. Per the germline V gene, CDR1 is SGHVS and CDR2 is FQNEAQ. As DNA, the CDR3 is TGTGCCACCTCAGTGGGAGGCCCCGAGCAGTACTTC. Residues: CATSVGGPEQYF.

This clonotype was picked up many times. This rearrangement joins TRBV24-1 to TRBJ2-7; 7 nucleotides line up with TRBD1. Germline CDR1 reads KGHDR; CDR2 reads SFDVKD. Trimming at V came to 4 bases and at J to 2 bases, leaving 7 bases not matched to a gene. The CDR3 loop spans 15 amino acids. CDR3: CATSDRKGQTYEQYV. For the CDR3, the DNA is TGTGCCACCAGTGACCGAAAGGGACAGACCTACGAGCAGTACGTC.

This clonotype has ten or more counts. The chain couples TRBV29-1 to TRBJ2-2; D may be TRBD1 (5 bases). The CDR3 loop spans 13 amino acids. Trimming stripped 4 bases from V and 4 bases from J, with 10 bases between. Per germline, CDR1 SQVTM and CDR2 ANQGSEA. The CDR3 nucleotides read TGCAGCGTTGTTGAAGGGGTCACCGGGGAGCTGTTTTTT. Amino acid sequence: CSVVEGVTGELFF.

This clonotype showed up many times. The chain has TRBV5-1 and TRBJ2-7, with a tentative D call TRBD2 (6 bases). V gave up 0 bases and J gave up 0 bases, with 10 bases separating them. Germline V lookup: CDR1 SGHRS, CDR2 YFSETQ. The CDR3 is 15 residues long. CDR3 DNA: TGCGCCAGCAGCTTGGCCGGAGGGAACTCCTACGAGCAGTACGTC. Translated: CASSLAGGNSYEQYV.

This clonotype showed up many times. This chain uses TRBV2 with TRBJ2-1; D possibly corresponds to TRBD1 (6 bases). The V end lost 3 bases, the J end lost 7 bases, and 10 bases lay between the germline ends. CDR1 is SNHLY and CDR2 is FYNNEI in the germline V gene. This CDR3 has 13 residues. The CDR3 protein is CASSDDRSNEQFF. CDR3 DNA sequence: TGTGCCAGCAGTGATGACAGGTCGAATGAGCAGTTCTTC.

A few counts support this clonotype. The genes are TRBV6-2 or TRBV6-3 and TRBJ2-2, with 8 bases identical to TRBD1. The CDR3 runs to 17 residues. J lost 3 bases, V lost 2 bases, and 8 bases had no gene match. The germline gives CDR1 MNHEY, CDR2 SVGEGT. In DNA, the CDR3 is TGTGCCAGCAGTTACCTGGGGACAGGAGGGTACACCGGGGAGCTGTTTTTT. Translated: CASSYLGTGGYTGELFF.

The sample holds many counts of this clonotype. V is TRBV7-2 and J is TRBJ1-6; no clear D. Germline lookup yields CDR1 SGHTA and CDR2 FQGNSA. The germline V and J ends were trimmed by 5 bases and 8 bases, with 16 bases remaining between them. The CDR3 consists of 15 residues. The CDR3 DNA follows: TGTGCCAGCAGCCTAGAGAGGCCTCAGCATTCACCCCTCCACTTT. Its protein product is CASSLERPQHSPLHF.

The rearrangement joins TRBV10-2 to TRBJ2-2, with a possible D match to TRBD2 (5 bases). CDR1 is WSHSY and CDR2 is SAAADI in the germline V gene. The CDR3 extends over 14 amino acids. V gave up 5 bases and J gave up 10 bases, with 17 bases separating them. Here the CDR3 DNA reads TGCGCCAGCAGTAATTTCGAGGTGGGAGTGGAGCTGTTTTTT. This encodes CASSNFEVGVELFF.

This clonotype has just a few counts. This may stem from a read error, because a much larger clone lies one nucleotide away. In DNA, the CDR3 is TGTGCCAGCAGTTACTTGGGAATAGCGGGGGAAGAGCAGTTCTTC. Residues: CASSYLGIAGEEQFF. The chain is built from TRBV6-6 and TRBJ2-1, with TRBD2 matching 9 bases. CDR1 is MNHNY and CDR2 is SVGAGI in the germline V gene (reference sequence). Unmatched junction bases numbered 8, after V lost 1 base and J lost 10 bases. The CDR3 contains 15 residues.

In its sample, this clonotype was seen a few times. The chain is built from TRBV3-1 and TRBJ2-7; 11 bases align to TRBD2. CDR3 length: 20 residues. CDR1 is LGHDT, CDR2 YNNKEL, per germline (reference sequence). The V segment lost 3 bases and the J segment 5 bases; nucleotides outside the gene matches: 21. The CDR3, as DNA: TGTGCCAGCAGCCACGGGGAGAGACCTAGCGGGGGGATTATTTCGGACGAGCAGTACGTC. Amino acid sequence: CASSHGERPSGGIISDEQYV.

This clonotype was seen at least ten times. The chain is built from TRBV29-1 and TRBJ2-3; D possibly corresponds to TRBD2 (5 bases). Germline values: CDR1 SQVTM, CDR2 ANQGSEA. CDR3 length: 12 amino acids. V lost 6 bases and J 4 bases, leaving 11 bases between the germline ends. The CDR3 loop reads CSVRRAADTQYF. CDR3 sequence (DNA): TGCAGCGTCCGGCGGGCGGCAGATACGCAGTATTTT.

There are many counts of this clonotype. One end of the junction varies from germline; a read error may be responsible. The V gene is TRBV11-2, the J gene TRBJ2-3; TRBD1 might be the D (5 bases). Germline CDR1 reads SGHAT; CDR2 reads FQNNGV. This CDR3 region has 16 residues. For the CDR3, the DNA is TGTGCCAGCAGCCTAGAAGGGGCTGAGGAAACAGATACGCAGTATTTT. Its translation is CASSLEGAEETDTQYF.

In its sample, this clonotype was seen many times. The chain combines TRBV14 with TRBJ2-4; tentatively, D is TRBD2 (6 bases). CDR1 and CDR2 (germline): SGHDN, FVKESK. The length of the CDR3 is 14 residues. V was trimmed by 1 base and J by 7 bases, leaving 11 bases between them. CDR3 loop: CASSQGGAGNIQYF. In DNA, the CDR3 is TGTGCCAGCAGCCAAGGAGGGGCGGGGAACATTCAGTACTTC.

This clonotype came up many times. The V gene is TRBV4-3, the J gene TRBJ2-5; D is perhaps TRBD1 (6 bases). Germline CDR1 and CDR2: LGHNA and YSLEER. The CDR3 spans 16 residues. V lost 1 base to trimming and J lost 4 bases, with 16 bases between them. The chain's CDR3 is CASSQGRTAPRETQYF. For the CDR3, the DNA is TGCGCCAGCAGCCAAGGGAGGACAGCCCCACGAGAGACCCAGTACTTC.